This TCR beta chain was sequenced in a study of T cell changes during pregnancy in multiple sclerosis. The CDR3 is 15 amino acids. The ends lost 4 bases at V and 5 bases at J; junction bases unmatched: 7. Germline CDR1 reads SGHDN; CDR2 reads FVKESK. Sequenced by immunoSEQ multiplex PCR; TCRdb stores in-frame clones only, minus some. The sample holds about 34,000 clones, over 85% seen once. The sample here was CD8+ T cells from peripheral blood mononuclear cells, taken in the third trimester of pregnancy. This sequence joins TRBV14 and TRBJ2-1, with 8 bases fitting TRBD1. This clonotype originated in a female donor with multiple sclerosis, enrolled in a pregnancy study. CDR3 loop: CASSLKTGVDNEQFF. CDR3 in DNA: TGTGCCAGCAGCCTCAAGACAGGGGTCGACAATGAGCAGTTCTTC.